This T cell receptor (beta chain) was identified during a study of graft-versus-host responses after intestinal transplantation. Study-level background: Every one of the recipients received anti-thymocyte globulin induction and afterwards took tacrolimus and steroids for around three years. Study-level points and caveats: High graft-versus-host to host-versus-graft clonal ratios were seen in allografts of patients with graft-donor T cell macrochimerism.

Regarding this clone: Antigen specificity is unknown.

Sequencing was performed with immunoSEQ multiplex PCR; in TCRdb, only in-frame clones are kept and a portion is missing. The table has roughly 100,000 clones, 91% seen once. The sequencing here drew on unstimulated CD4+ T cells sorted from spleen or lymph node cells, taken before transplant. The TCR sequence derives from a human donor who was the organ donor for an intestinal transplant.

The CDR3 spells CASSQVVLPGRSNYGYTF. CDR3 nucleotide sequence: TGCGCCAGCAGCCAAGTGGTCCTGCCTGGGAGATCTAACTATGGCTACACCTTC. V usage is TRBV4-1 and J usage is TRBJ1-2, with D hard to call. V lost 1 base and J lost 0, with 18 bases in between. CDR1 and CDR2 (germline): MGHRA, YSYEKL. CDR3 length: 18 residues.